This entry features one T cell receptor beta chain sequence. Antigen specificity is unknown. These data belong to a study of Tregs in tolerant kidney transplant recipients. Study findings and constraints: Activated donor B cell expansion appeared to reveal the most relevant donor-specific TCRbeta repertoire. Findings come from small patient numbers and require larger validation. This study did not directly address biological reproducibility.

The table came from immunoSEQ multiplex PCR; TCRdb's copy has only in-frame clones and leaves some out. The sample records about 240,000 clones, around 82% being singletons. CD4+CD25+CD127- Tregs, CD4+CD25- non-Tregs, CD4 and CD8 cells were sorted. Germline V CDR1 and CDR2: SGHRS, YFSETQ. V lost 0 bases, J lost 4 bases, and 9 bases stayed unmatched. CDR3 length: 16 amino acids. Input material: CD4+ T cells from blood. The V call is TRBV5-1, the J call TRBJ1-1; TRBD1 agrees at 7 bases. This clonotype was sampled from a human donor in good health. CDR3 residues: CASSLVPRQGATEAFF. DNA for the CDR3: TGCGCCAGCAGCTTGGTTCCCAGACAGGGCGCCACTGAAGCTTTCTTT.